Below, 27 T cell receptor beta chains from the same sample are listed, as sequenced in a study of T-cell reconstitution after alpha-beta-depleted transplantation in children. Construction of the TCRbeta library involved unique molecular identifiers. TCRdb reprocessed the PCR reads with MiXCR, giving one entry per CDR3 protein. This table has about 180,000 distinct CDR3 sequences, 11% appearing once. The sequencing used PBMCs, collected before TCRalphabeta/CD19-depleted stem cell transplant. Receptor source: a boy aged 2 to 9 with acute myeloid leukemia, due to receive a stem cell transplant.

This clonotype was seen many times. The chain couples TRBV5-5 to TRBJ2-2; TRBD1 matches at 7 bases. With V trimmed by 0 bases and J by 3 bases, 5 bases remained unmatched. The CDR3 is made up of 16 amino acids. CDR1 and CDR2 from the germline V gene are SGHKS and YYEKEE (reference sequence). This chain's CDR3 is CASSLGGQAYTGELFF. In DNA form, the CDR3 reads TGTGCCAGCAGCTTGGGTGGACAGGCCTACACCGGGGAGCTGTTTTTT.

Ten or more counts support this clonotype. The J gene is TRBJ2-5, the V gene TRBV12-3 or TRBV12-4, with 13 bases matching TRBD2. With V trimmed by 5 bases and J by 5 bases, 8 bases remained unmatched. The CDR3 covers 16 residues. DNA for the CDR3: TGTGCCAGCAGTGCCTTACTAGCGGGAGGGAAGGAGACCCAGTACTTC. Translated, it gives CASSALLAGGKETQYF.

Ten or more counts support this clonotype. The chain uses TRBV5-5 and TRBJ1-3; D remains ambiguous. The CDR3 consists of 15 residues. Germline CDR1 reads SGHKS; CDR2 reads YYEKEE (reference sequence). V lost 3 bases to trimming and J lost 1 base, with 11 bases between them. The CDR3 sequence is CASSSVPGSGNTIYF. CDR3 sequence (DNA): TGTGCCAGCAGCTCGGTCCCGGGGTCTGGAAACACCATATATTTT.

The table lists this clonotype with many counts. This chain uses TRBV20-1 with TRBJ2-3; 14 nucleotides match TRBD2. The CDR3 contains 14 residues. V lost 5 bases, J lost 4 bases, and 2 bases stayed unmatched. Germline assignment: CDR1 DFQATT and CDR2 SNEGSKA (reference sequence). CDR3 bases: TGCAGTGCTGGACTAGCGGGGGGTCCAGATACGCAGTATTTT. Translating it yields CSAGLAGGPDTQYF.

This clonotype came up many times. The chain uses TRBV6-4 and TRBJ1-3; D ambiguous. V was trimmed by 5 bases and J by 2 bases, leaving 13 bases between them. The CDR3 has 15 amino acids. CDR1 is MRHNA, CDR2 SNTAGT, per germline. The CDR3 is CASSTTADAGNTIYF. In nucleotides, the CDR3 is TGTGCCAGCAGTACTACAGCAGACGCTGGAAACACCATATATTTT.

In its sample, this clonotype was seen many times. The chain carries TRBV5-1 and TRBJ2-1; D is unclear. Trimming took 1 base from V and 6 from J, leaving 8 bases between them. Germline V gene data show CDR1 as SGHRS and CDR2 as YFSETQ. This CDR3 is 13 amino acids long. CDR3 in DNA: TGCGCCAGCAGCTTGCAACCTCCCAATGAGCAGTTCTTC. Protein product: CASSLQPPNEQFF.

Turning to this clonotype: This may come from a read error, since a much larger clone is one base off. CDR3 sequence: CASSHWKGGRRGYTF. CDR3 DNA: TGTGCCAGCAGCCATTGGAAAGGGGGCAGGAGAGGCTACACCTTC. The chain uses TRBV3-1 and TRBJ1-2, with 7 positions matching TRBD1. The V gene end was trimmed by 3 bases and the J gene end by 8 bases; junction bases not matched to a gene: 12. This CDR3 is 15 amino acids long. Looked up from germline, CDR1 is LGHDT and CDR2 is YNNKEL (reference sequence).

This clonotype has a count of ten or more. V gene TRBV7-3 combines with J gene TRBJ2-3; 11 positions match TRBD1. Germline CDR1 SGHTA, CDR2 FQGTGA. The V segment lost 6 bases and the J segment 3 bases; nucleotides outside the gene matches: 17. The CDR3 loop spans 19 amino acids. The CDR3 region has the DNA TGTGCCAGCAGTCAAACCGGGACAGGGGGAAGCGGGCGGACAGATACGCAGTATTTT. Its protein is CASSQTGTGGSGRTDTQYF.

This clonotype was detected many times. This CDR3 reads CAISGRLALGNEQFF. In nucleotides, the CDR3 is TGTGCCATCAGTGGCCGACTAGCTTTGGGCAATGAGCAGTTCTTC. This rearrangement joins TRBV10-3 to TRBJ2-1; TRBD2 aligns across 7 bases. Germline V gene lookup returns CDR1 ENHRY and CDR2 SYGVKD. The CDR3 runs to 15 residues. V was pared by 4 bases and J by 6 bases, with 9 bases of the junction left unmatched.

This clonotype occurred many times. This CDR3 reads CASRPVAGATGELFF. CDR3 in DNA: TGCGCCAGCCGGCCTGTAGCGGGGGCCACCGGGGAGCTGTTTTTT. The chain is built from TRBV5-1 and TRBJ2-2; 9 positions match TRBD2. After removal of 7 bases from V and 4 bases from J, the junction contained 8 bases not matched to a gene. CDR1 and CDR2 from the germline V gene are SGHRS and YFSETQ. CDR3 size: 15 residues.

This clonotype was observed at least ten times. The V call is TRBV28, the J call TRBJ1-2; no clear D. CDR3 length: 11 amino acids. V lost 4 bases and J 0 bases, leaving 0 bases between the germline ends. The germline CDR1 and CDR2 sequences are MDHEN and SYDVKM. The CDR3 loop is CASSSNYGYTF. As DNA, the CDR3 is TGTGCCAGCAGTTCTAACTATGGCTACACCTTC.

There are many counts of this clonotype. The rearrangement uses TRBV14 and TRBJ2-6; D is undetermined. The CDR3 runs 15 residues. V lost 1 base and J 4 bases, leaving 8 bases between the germline ends. The germline CDR1 and CDR2 sequences are SGHDN and FVKESK. The CDR3 DNA sequence: TGTGCCAGCAGCCAAGGTTTTACGGGGGCCAACGTCCTGACTTTC. It specifies CASSQGFTGANVLTF.

This chain joins TRBV28 and TRBJ2-3, with TRBD2 as a possible D gene (5 bases). Germline CDR1 MDHEN, CDR2 SYDVKM. The V end lost 5 bases, the J end lost 4 bases, and 10 bases lay between the germline ends. This CDR3 contains 13 residues. Here the CDR3 DNA reads TGTGCCAGCAGTCACGCGGGTCCAGATACGCAGTATTTT. It yields the protein CASSHAGPDTQYF. The entire variable domain, with the rest obtained from reference TRBV28 and TRBJ2-3, is as follows: DVKVTQSSRYLVKRTGEKVFLECVQDMDHENMFWYRQDPGLGLRLIYFSYDVKMKEKGDIPEGYSVSREKKERFSLILESASTNQTSMYLCASSHAGPDTQYFGPGTRLTVL.

This clonotype was counted many times. The chain links TRBV28 to TRBJ1-5; 8 bases are a match to TRBD1. With 3 bases clipped from V and 2 bases from J, the junction kept 6 bases outside the gene matches. The CDR3 loop spans 16 amino acids. Germline V gene sequence: CDR1 MDHEN, CDR2 SYDVKM. CDR3 amino acids: CASSLDRERGNQPQHF. CDR3 coding DNA: TGTGCCAGCAGTTTGGACAGGGAGAGGGGCAATCAGCCCCAGCATTTT.

Concerning this clonotype itself: A much larger clone differs by one base, so this may be a read error. This chain joins TRBV20-1 and TRBJ2-5, with 9 bases fitting TRBD2. CDR3 length: 17 residues. Germline V gene data show CDR1 as DFQATT and CDR2 as SNEGSKA (reference sequence). CDR3 DNA: TGCTGTGCTCCTCCCTTTGGTGTAGCGGGAGCGAAAGAGACCCAGTACTTC. It codes for CCAPPFGVAGAKETQYF.

This clonotype has at least ten counts. The chain is built from TRBV4-1 and TRBJ1-2; possibly TRBD1 for D (5 bases). V shed 1 base and J shed 6 bases, with 15 bases lying between them. CDR1 and CDR2 from the germline V gene are MGHRA and YSYEKL. CDR3 length: 15 residues. The CDR3 DNA follows: TGCGCCAGCAGCCAAGTCGGTGGGGGGTTGGATGGCTACACCTTC. This translates into CASSQVGGGLDGYTF.

The sample holds many counts of this clonotype. The chain has TRBV9 and TRBJ2-1; 14 nucleotides line up with TRBD2. The germline CDR1 and CDR2 sequences are SGDLS and YYNGEE. V gave up 0 bases and J gave up 9 bases; unmatched junction bases: 2. This CDR3 has 15 residues. The CDR3 region has the DNA TGTGCCAGCAGCGTAGTGGGACTAGCGGGAGTTGAGCAGTTCTTC. Its translation is CASSVVGLAGVEQFF.

This clonotype showed up many times. V gene TRBV5-5 combines with J gene TRBJ1-2; no clear D. Trimming removed 1 base at V and 4 bases at J, with 17 bases between. Germline CDR1 SGHKS, CDR2 YYEKEE (reference sequence). The CDR3 sequence is 16 residues long. CDR3 coding DNA: TGTGCCAGCAGCTTGACACCCGACACGACTCTCTATGGCTACACCTTC. Its translation is CASSLTPDTTLYGYTF.

This clonotype was counted at least ten times. The rearrangement links TRBV27 to TRBJ2-3; 12 nucleotides agree with TRBD2. Germline V gene lookup returns CDR1 MNHEY and CDR2 SMNVEV (reference sequence). This CDR3 is built from 18 residues. After removal of 3 bases from V and 5 bases from J, the junction contained 12 bases not matched to a gene. The CDR3: CASSFGLAGGPGRDTQYF. The CDR3 bases are TGTGCCAGCAGTTTCGGGCTAGCGGGGGGGCCGGGGAGAGATACGCAGTATTTT.

The table lists this clonotype with many counts. The chain uses TRBV29-1 and TRBJ1-4; 8 bases align to TRBD1. Germline V CDR1 and CDR2: SQVTM, ANQGSEA. V gave up 7 bases and J gave up 7 bases; unmatched junction bases: 8. The CDR3 is made up of 13 amino acids. CDR3 region: CSALQGASEKLFF. In DNA, the CDR3 is TGCAGCGCCCTTCAGGGGGCGAGTGAAAAACTGTTTTTT.

This clonotype showed up many times. The gene calls are TRBV3-1 and TRBJ1-3; perhaps TRBD1 as D (5 bases). CDR1 and CDR2 from the germline V gene are LGHDT and YNNKEL (reference sequence). The CDR3 covers 15 residues. Trimming cost V 2 bases and J 0 bases, with 8 bases left between them. The CDR3 nucleotides are TGTGCCAGCAGCCAAACAGGAGCCTCTGGAAACACCATATATTTT. It encodes CASSQTGASGNTIYF. Full variable domain (outside the CDR3, taken from reference TRBV3-1 and TRBJ1-3): DTAVSQTPKYLVTQMGNDKSIKCEQNLGHDTMYWYKQDSKKFLKIMFSYNNKELIINETVPNRFSPKSPDKAHLNLHINSLELGDSAVYFCASSQTGASGNTIYFGEGSWLTVV.

This clonotype was picked up many times. This sequence joins TRBV20-1 and TRBJ1-5; D unclear. This CDR3 region has 12 residues. Germline CDR1 DFQATT, CDR2 SNEGSKA (reference sequence). Deletions cut 3 bases from V and 0 bases from J, with 3 bases between. This CDR3 reads CSARSSNQPQHF. DNA of the CDR3: TGCAGTGCTAGGTCTAGCAATCAGCCCCAGCATTTT.

This clonotype was seen many times. The chain uses TRBV20-1 and TRBJ2-1; TRBD2 agrees at 9 bases. This CDR3 is built from 17 residues. The germline V gene encodes CDR1 DFQATT and CDR2 SNEGSKA (reference sequence). V lost 6 bases and J lost 0; bases outside the gene matches: 12. CDR3 bases: TGCAGTGCGAAGACCCCTCTAGCGGGGAGCTCCTACAATGAGCAGTTCTTC. Encoded protein: CSAKTPLAGSSYNEQFF.

This clonotype was seen ten or more times. This chain uses TRBV6-1 with TRBJ1-5; D unclear. Between the trimmed V and J ends, which lost 4 bases and 6 bases, there was a span of 13 bases. The CDR3 runs to 14 residues. Germline-derived CDR1 and CDR2 are MNHNS and SASEGT. This CDR3 reads CASSGGREGQPQHF. CDR3 nucleotide sequence: TGTGCCAGCAGTGGTGGACGGGAGGGTCAGCCCCAGCATTTT.

For this clonotype: A much larger clone lies one base from this, so it may be a read error. The chain has TRBV4-1 and TRBJ2-5; no clear D gene. The germline gives CDR1 MGHRA, CDR2 YSYEKL. The CDR3 sequence is 13 residues long. CDR3 DNA: TGCGCCAACAGCCCAAACCTGCCAGAGACCCAGTACTTC. Translating gives CANSPNLPETQYF.

This clonotype has a count of ten or more. This rearrangement joins TRBV11-2 to TRBJ2-2; 10 nucleotides line up with TRBD2. CDR3 length: 17 residues. The germline V gene has CDR1 SGHAT and CDR2 FQNNGV. V trimming: 0 bases; J trimming: 3 bases; junction bases outside the gene matches: 4. CDR3 DNA: TGTGCCAGCAGCTTAGAACTAGCGGGAACCGACACCGGGGAGCTGTTTTTT. Its protein product is CASSLELAGTDTGELFF. The full variable domain, its missing parts supplied by reference TRBV11-2 and TRBJ2-2, is EAGVAQSPRYKIIEKRQSVAFWCNPISGHATLYWYQQILGQGPKLLIQFQNNGVVDDSQLPKDRFSAERLKGVDSTLKIQPAKLEDSAVYLCASSLELAGTDTGELFFGEGSRLTVL.

This clonotype showed up many times. This chain connects TRBV28 to TRBJ2-3; 11 nucleotides line up with TRBD2. Germline-derived CDR1 and CDR2 are MDHEN and SYDVKM. V lost 7 bases and J lost 6; bases outside the gene matches: 9. This CDR3 is 15 amino acids long. The CDR3 is CASTPLLAGVDTQYF. CDR3 nucleotides: TGTGCCAGCACCCCCTTACTAGCGGGAGTGGATACGCAGTATTTT.